This TCR beta chain was sequenced in a study of T cell responses to AZD1222 COVID-19 vaccine. Findings and caveats of the study: Spike-wide vaccine-associated CD4 TCRs dominated at 160-218 and 743-854. After the peak T cell response, and only then, were repertoires sampled.

In its sample, this clone was seen once. The target antigen is unknown. Trimming took off 2 bases at V and 5 bases at J, with 15 bases between the two ends. CDR1 is MNHEY, CDR2 SVGAGI, per germline. The CDR3 covers 15 residues. TCRdb keeps only in-frame clones here, not all; method: immunoSEQ multiplex PCR. The table has fewer than 120,000 clones, about 90% seen once; the top ten hold roughly 7.8%. The starting material was peripheral blood, obtained on day 0 of AZD1222 vaccination. V is TRBV6-5 and J is TRBJ1-1; no definite D call. The sequence came from an adult in good health. This chain's CDR3 is CASSYLSDVETEAFF. Written as DNA, the CDR3 is TGTGCCAGCAGTTACCTCTCGGACGTAGAGACTGAAGCTTTCTTT.